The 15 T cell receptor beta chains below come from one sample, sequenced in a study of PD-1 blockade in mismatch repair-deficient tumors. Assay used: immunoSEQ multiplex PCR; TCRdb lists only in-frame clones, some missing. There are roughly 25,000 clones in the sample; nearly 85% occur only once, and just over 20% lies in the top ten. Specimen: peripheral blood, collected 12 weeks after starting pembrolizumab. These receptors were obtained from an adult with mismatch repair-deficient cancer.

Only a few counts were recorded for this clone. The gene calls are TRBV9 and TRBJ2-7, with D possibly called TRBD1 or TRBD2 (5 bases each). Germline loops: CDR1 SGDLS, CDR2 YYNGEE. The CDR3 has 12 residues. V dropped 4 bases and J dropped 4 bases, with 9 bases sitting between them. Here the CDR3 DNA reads TGTGCCAGCAGCCGGGACGGATACGAGCAGTACTTC. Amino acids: CASSRDGYEQYF. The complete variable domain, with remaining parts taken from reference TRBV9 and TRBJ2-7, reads DSGVTQTPKHLITATGQRVTLRCSPRSGDLSVYWYQQSLDQGLQFLIQYYNGEERAKGNILERFSAQQFPDLHSELNLSSLELGDSALYFCASSRDGYEQYFGPGTRLTVT.

The CDR3 coding sequence is TGCGCCAGCAGCTTCTCCGGCTATGGCTACACCTTC. Translation: CASSFSGYGYTF. The J gene is TRBJ1-2, the V gene TRBV5-1; D is unresolved. Trimming cost V 2 bases and J 4 bases, with 6 bases left between them. Germline V gene data show CDR1 as SGHRS and CDR2 as YFSETQ. This CDR3 is built from 12 residues. The whole variable domain, remainder taken from reference TRBV5-1 and TRBJ1-2, is KAGVTQTPRYLIKTRGQQVTLSCSPISGHRSVSWYQQTPGQGLQFLFEYFSETQRNKGNFPGRFSGRQFSNSRSEMNVSTLELGDSALYLCASSFSGYGYTFGSGTRLTVV.

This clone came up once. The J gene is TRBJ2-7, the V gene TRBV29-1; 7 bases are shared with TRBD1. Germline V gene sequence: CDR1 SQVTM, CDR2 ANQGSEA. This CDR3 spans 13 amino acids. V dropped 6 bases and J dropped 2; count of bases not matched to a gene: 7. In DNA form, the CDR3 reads TGCAGCGTGACCGGGACAGCAACCTACGAGCAGTACTTC. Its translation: CSVTGTATYEQYF.

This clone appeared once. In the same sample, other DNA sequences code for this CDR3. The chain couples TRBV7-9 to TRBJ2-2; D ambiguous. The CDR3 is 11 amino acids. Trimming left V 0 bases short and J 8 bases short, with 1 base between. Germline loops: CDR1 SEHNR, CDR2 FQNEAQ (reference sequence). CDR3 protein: CASSLAGELFF. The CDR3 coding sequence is TGTGCCAGCAGCTTAGCGGGGGAGCTGTTTTTT.

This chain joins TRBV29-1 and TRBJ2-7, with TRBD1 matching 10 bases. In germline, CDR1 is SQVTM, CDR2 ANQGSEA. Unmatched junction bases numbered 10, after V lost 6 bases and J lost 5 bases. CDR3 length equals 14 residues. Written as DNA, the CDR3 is TGCAGCGTCATACCGGGACAGGGGAGAAACGAGCAGTACTTC. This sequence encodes CSVIPGQGRNEQYF.

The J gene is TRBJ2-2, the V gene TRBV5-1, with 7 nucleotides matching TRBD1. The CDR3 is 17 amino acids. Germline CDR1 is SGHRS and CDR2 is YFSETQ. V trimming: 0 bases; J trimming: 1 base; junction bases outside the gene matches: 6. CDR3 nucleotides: TGCGCCAGCAGCTTGGGGGACAGATGGGGGAACACCGGGGAGCTGTTTTTT. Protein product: CASSLGDRWGNTGELFF.

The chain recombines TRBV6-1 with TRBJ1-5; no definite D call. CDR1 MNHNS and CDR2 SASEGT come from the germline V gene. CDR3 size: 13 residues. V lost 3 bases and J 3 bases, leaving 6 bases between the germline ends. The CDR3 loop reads CASSDGVNQPQHF. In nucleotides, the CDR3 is TGTGCCAGCAGTGACGGGGTCAATCAGCCCCAGCATTTT.

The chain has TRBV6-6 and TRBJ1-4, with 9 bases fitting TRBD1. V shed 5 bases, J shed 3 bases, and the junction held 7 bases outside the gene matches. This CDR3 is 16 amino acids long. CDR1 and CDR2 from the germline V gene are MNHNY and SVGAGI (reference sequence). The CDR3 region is CASSHTGTGSNEKLFF. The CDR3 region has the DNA TGTGCCAGCAGTCACACCGGGACAGGGTCTAATGAAAAACTGTTTTTT.

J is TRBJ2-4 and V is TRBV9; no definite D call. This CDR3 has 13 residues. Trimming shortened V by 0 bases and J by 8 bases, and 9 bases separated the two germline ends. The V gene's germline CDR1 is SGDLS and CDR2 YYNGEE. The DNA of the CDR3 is TGTGCCAGCAGCGTAGGTCAAAGGGACATTCAGTACTTC. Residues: CASSVGQRDIQYF. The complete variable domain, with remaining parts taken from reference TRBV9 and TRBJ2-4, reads DSGVTQTPKHLITATGQRVTLRCSPRSGDLSVYWYQQSLDQGLQFLIQYYNGEERAKGNILERFSAQQFPDLHSELNLSSLELGDSALYFCASSVGQRDIQYFGAGTRLSVL.

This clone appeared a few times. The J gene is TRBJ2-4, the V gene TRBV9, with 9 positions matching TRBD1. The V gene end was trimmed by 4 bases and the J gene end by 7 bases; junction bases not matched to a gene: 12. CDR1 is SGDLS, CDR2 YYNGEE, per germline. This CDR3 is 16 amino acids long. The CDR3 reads CASSKDKRDRENIQYF. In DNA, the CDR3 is TGTGCCAGCAGCAAAGATAAGAGGGACAGGGAGAACATTCAGTACTTC.

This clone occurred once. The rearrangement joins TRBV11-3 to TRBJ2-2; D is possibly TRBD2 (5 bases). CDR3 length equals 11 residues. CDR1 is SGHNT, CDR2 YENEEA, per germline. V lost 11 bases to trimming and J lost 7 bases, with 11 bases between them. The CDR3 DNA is TGTGCCTCAAATGAGGGCGGGGAGCTGTTTTTT. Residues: CASNEGGELFF.

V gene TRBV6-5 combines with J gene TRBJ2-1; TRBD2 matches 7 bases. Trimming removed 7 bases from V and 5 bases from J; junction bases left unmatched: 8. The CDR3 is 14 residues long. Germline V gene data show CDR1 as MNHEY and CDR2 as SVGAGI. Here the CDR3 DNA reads TGTGCCAGCAACAACGGGCGGGAGCACAATGAGCAGTTCTTC. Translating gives CASNNGREHNEQFF.

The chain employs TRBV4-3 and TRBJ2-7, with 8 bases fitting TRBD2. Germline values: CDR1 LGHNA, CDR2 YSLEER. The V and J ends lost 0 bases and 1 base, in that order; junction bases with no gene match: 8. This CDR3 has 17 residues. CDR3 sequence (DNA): TGCGCCAGCAGCCAAGATCTCTTTGCGGGAGGTTCCTACGAGCAGTACTTC. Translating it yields CASSQDLFAGGSYEQYF.

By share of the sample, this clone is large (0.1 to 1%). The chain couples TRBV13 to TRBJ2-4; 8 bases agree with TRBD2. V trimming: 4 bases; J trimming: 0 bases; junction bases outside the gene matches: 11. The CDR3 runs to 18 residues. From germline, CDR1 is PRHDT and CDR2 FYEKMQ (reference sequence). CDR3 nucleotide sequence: TGTGCCAGCAGCTCGTCTCAGAGCGGGAGCGAAGCCAAAAACATTCAGTACTTC. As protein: CASSSSQSGSEAKNIQYF.

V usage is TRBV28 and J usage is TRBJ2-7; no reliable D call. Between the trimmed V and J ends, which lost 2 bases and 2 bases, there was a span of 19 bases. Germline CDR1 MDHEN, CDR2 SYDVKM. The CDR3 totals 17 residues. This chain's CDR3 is CASSLPPAVRGTYEQYF. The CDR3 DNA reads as TGTGCCAGCAGTTTACCCCCGGCAGTCCGTGGTACCTACGAGCAGTACTTC.